The 5 T cell receptor beta chains below come from one sample, sequenced in a study of a mutant IDH1 vaccine in newly diagnosed glioma. Regarding time point: baseline, week 1 (first vaccination visit). Treatment in this sample: pre-vaccination baseline after standard-of-care therapy. Sequencing used immunoSEQ multiplex PCR; TCRdb keeps in-frame clones, though not all of them. The repertoire holds under 80,000 clones, with just over 85% as singletons. The sequencing used PBMCs, collected from a glioma patient treated with radiotherapy, temozolomide or both. These receptors were collected from a man aged 25 to 40 with glioma.

V usage is TRBV11-2 and J usage is TRBJ1-1; tentative D call: TRBD1 (5 bases). Trimming removed 1 base at V and 10 bases at J, with 13 bases between. The CDR3 runs to 13 residues. The V gene's germline CDR1 is SGHAT and CDR2 FQNNGV. In nucleotides, the CDR3 is TGTGCCAGCAGCTTAGTCCCTGGGACGGGAGCTTTCTTT. It encodes CASSLVPGTGAFF.

The chain uses TRBV27 and TRBJ1-5; a possible D gene is TRBD1 (5 bases). Germline V gives CDR1 MNHEY, CDR2 SMNVEV (reference sequence). Trimming took 3 bases from V and 7 from J, leaving 19 bases between them. This CDR3 contains 16 residues. CDR3 coding DNA: TGTGCCAGCAGTTTGGTACGTTCGGGGGATAGGCAGCCCCAGCATTTT. It codes for CASSLVRSGDRQPQHF.

The rearrangement uses TRBV18 and TRBJ1-1, with D unresolved. This CDR3 region has 13 residues. CDR1 and CDR2 from the germline V gene are KGHSH and LQKENI. Trimming removed 5 bases from V and 1 base from J, with 8 bases in between. In DNA, the CDR3 is TGTGCCAGCTCAATAGGACGGAACACTGAAGCTTTCTTT. Amino acids: CASSIGRNTEAFF.

The chain couples TRBV2 to TRBJ1-1, with D tentatively TRBD1 (6 bases). Looked up from germline, CDR1 is SNHLY and CDR2 is FYNNEI. V was clipped by 6 bases and J by 4 bases, with 12 bases between them. CDR3 length: 13 amino acids. CDR3 in amino acids: CASRRTAGTEAFF. The CDR3 DNA reads TGTGCCAGCAGGAGGACAGCGGGCACTGAAGCTTTCTTT.

The chain uses TRBV19 and TRBJ1-3; no clear D gene. The CDR3 spans 15 residues. V was pared by 6 bases and J by 0 bases, with 12 bases between. CDR1 is LNHDA and CDR2 is SQIVND in the germline V gene (reference sequence). The CDR3 coding sequence is TGTGCCAGTAGGGATGGTACTAGCTCTGGAAACACCATATATTTT. Its protein product is CASRDGTSSGNTIYF.